This entry concerns a single TCR beta chain. Its antigen remains unidentified. The assay was immunoSEQ multiplex PCR, and TCRdb's table has in-frame clones only and misses some. Of 53,000 or so clones in the sample, roughly 90% were seen once. The sample belongs to a study of T cells in localized non-small cell lung cancer. Study conclusions and caveats: Appearances in adjacent lung were noted for a median roughly 50 of the top 100 tumor clones. An association was observed between higher blood T cell density and longer overall survival. Maximal T cell clonality occurred in uninvolved adjacent lung, with tumor ranking below it.

The CDR3 spans 16 residues. The germline V gene encodes CDR1 SGHTA and CDR2 FQGNSA. Trimming removed 5 bases from V and 0 bases from J; junction bases left unmatched: 7. The clonotype was recovered from a man aged 35 to 69 with stage I lung adenocarcinoma. The sequences come from peripheral blood, collected before any cancer treatment. The chain uses TRBV7-2 and TRBJ2-7; 10 nucleotides match TRBD2. The CDR3 nucleotides read TGTGCCAGCAGCCGACTAGCGGGTTTAAGCTCCTACGAGCAGTACTTC. Translation: CASSRLAGLSSYEQYF. Filled out from reference TRBV7-2 and TRBJ2-7, the complete variable domain reads GAGVSQSPSNKVTEKGKDVELRCDPISGHTALYWYRQSLGQGLEFLIYFQGNSAPDKSGLPSDRFSAERTGGSVSTLTIQRTQQEDSAVYLCASSRLAGLSSYEQYFGPGTRLTVT.